This T cell receptor (beta chain) originates from a study of technical replicates of blood from several donors. Germline V gives CDR1 GTSNPN, CDR2 SVGIG (reference sequence). V shed 4 bases, J shed 3 bases, and the junction held 15 bases outside the gene matches. The CDR3 contains 16 residues. Clones were read by immunoSEQ multiplex PCR, and TCRdb kept only the in-frame ones, dropping some. This repertoire shows tens of thousands of clones, around 97% found once; its top ten account for around 0.22%. The material sequenced was T cells isolated from PBMCs. The chain has TRBV30 and TRBJ2-7; TRBD1 matches 7 bases. This sequence was found in a human donor in good health. CDR3 residues: CAWKGQQGSSYYEQYF. The CDR3 DNA follows: TGTGCCTGGAAGGGCCAACAGGGGTCCTCTTACTACGAGCAGTACTTC.